A selection of T cell receptor beta chains follows, all from one sample in a study of blood T cell repertoires in COVID-19. The assay was immunoSEQ multiplex PCR, and TCRdb's table has in-frame clones only and misses some. The data show about 270,000 clones, around nine tenths seen once. Sequencing was done on a sample of PBMCs or T cells enriched from blood (not recorded which). These receptors were obtained from a woman aged 55-69 years who had recovered from COVID-19. The CDR3 runs from the conserved cysteine through the conserved F or W. The order of the fields is CDR3 protein, CDR3 DNA, clone size, CDR3 length, D gene, V gene, J gene. The D gene is left open where the match is weak. Size values are once, few and many counts, or a class for expanded clones, and some rows have none.

CASSDYSKGGTEAFF	TGTGCCAGCAGCGACTACTCCAAAGGGGGCACTGAAGCTTTCTTT	.	15	.	TRBV3-1/TRBV3-2	TRBJ1-1
CASSARTGGTDTQYF	TGTGCCAGCAGTGCCAGGACAGGGGGCACAGATACGCAGTATTTT	many	15	TRBD1	TRBV2	TRBJ2-3
CASSVEGAGNTIYF	TGTGCCAGCAGCGTAGAGGGGGCGGGAAACACCATATATTTT	.	14	TRBD1	TRBV9	TRBJ1-3
CASSPGQSYEQYF	TGTGCCAGCTCACCGGGACAGTCCTACGAGCAGTACTTC	once	13	TRBD1	TRBV18	TRBJ2-7
CASSKVATEAFF	TGTGCCAGCAGTAAAGTAGCCACTGAAGCTTTCTTT	.	12	.	TRBV12-3/TRBV12-4	TRBJ1-1
CASSPQPTGMNYGYTF	TGCGCCAGCAGCCCCCAGCCGACAGGGATGAACTATGGCTACACCTTC	.	16	TRBD1	TRBV5-1	TRBJ1-2
CARSMQGVPDTQYF	TGTGCCAGAAGCATGCAGGGGGTTCCAGATACGCAGTATTTT	.	14	TRBD1	TRBV5-3	TRBJ2-3
CASSLLGTGYRDGYTF	TGTGCCAGCAGCTTACTCGGGACAGGCTACCGAGATGGCTACACCTTC	.	16	TRBD1	TRBV7-3	TRBJ1-2
CATSDPLVDTQYF	TGTGCCACCAGTGATCCACTAGTGGATACGCAGTATTTT	.	13	.	TRBV24-1	TRBJ2-3
CASSFGTGTGPWAYGYTF	TGTGCCAGCAGTTTTGGAACCGGGACAGGGCCTTGGGCCTATGGCTACACCTTC	.	18	TRBD1	TRBV28	TRBJ1-2
CASRYRGSEAFF	TGTGCCAGCAGATACAGGGGGTCTGAAGCTTTCTTT	.	12	TRBD1	TRBV28	TRBJ1-1
CASSLEGGLADTQYF	TGCGCCAGCAGCTTGGAGGGGGGGCTGGCAGATACGCAGTATTTT	.	15	.	TRBV5-1	TRBJ2-3
CASSLSLNTEAFF	TGCGCCAGCAGCTTGAGCCTGAACACTGAAGCTTTCTTT	.	13	.	TRBV5-1	TRBJ1-1
CASSLGLAEADTQYF	TGTGCCAGCAGCTTAGGGCTAGCGGAGGCAGATACGCAGTATTTT	.	15	TRBD2	TRBV11-3	TRBJ2-3
CASSSPGGSSGNTIYF	TGTGCCAGCAGTTCCCCAGGGGGGAGCTCTGGAAACACCATATATTTT	.	16	TRBD1	TRBV28	TRBJ1-3
CASSTSGRAKQETQYF	TGTGCCAGTAGTACTAGCGGGAGGGCCAAACAAGAGACCCAGTACTTC	.	16	TRBD2	TRBV19	TRBJ2-5
CASSLTAEAFF	TGTGCCAGCAGCTTAACGGCTGAAGCTTTCTTT	.	11	.	TRBV5-5	TRBJ1-1
CASSSGTSGGNEQFF	TGTGCCAGCAGCTCCGGCACTAGCGGGGGGAATGAGCAGTTCTTC	.	15	TRBD2	TRBV5-6	TRBJ2-1
CASSLFLAVQGNTEAFF	TGCGCCAGCAGCTTGTTCTTGGCGGTACAGGGGAACACTGAAGCTTTCTTT	.	17	.	TRBV5-1	TRBJ1-1
CASSASPTSGGQETQYF	TGTGCCAGCAGCGCATCCCCCACTAGCGGAGGCCAAGAGACCCAGTACTTC	.	17	TRBD2	TRBV9	TRBJ2-5
CASSQSSGGSYNEQFF	TGTGCCAGCAGCCAGTCTAGCGGGGGCTCCTACAATGAGCAGTTCTTC	.	16	TRBD2	TRBV3-1/TRBV3-2	TRBJ2-1
CASSHGGGSSYEQYF	TGTGCCAGCAGCCACGGGGGAGGGAGCTCCTACGAGCAGTACTTC	.	15	TRBD2	TRBV7-3	TRBJ2-7
CASSRSTAGDTEAFF	TGTGCCAGCAGTCGAAGTACTGCAGGCGACACTGAAGCTTTCTTT	.	15	.	TRBV25-1	TRBJ1-1
CASSGNRGANEKLFF	TGTGCCAGTAGTGGGAACAGGGGAGCTAATGAAAAACTGTTTTTT	.	15	TRBD1	TRBV19	TRBJ1-4
CASRYRSLAGGNYEQYF	TGTGCCAGCAGGTATCGGTCCCTAGCGGGGGGAAACTACGAGCAGTACTTC	.	17	TRBD2	TRBV7-2	TRBJ2-7
CASSLNRGEPQHF	TGTGCCAGCAGCTTGAACAGGGGAGAGCCCCAGCATTTT	once	13	TRBD1	TRBV5-8	TRBJ1-5
CASRDRNTEAFF	TGTGCCAGCAGGGACAGGAACACTGAAGCTTTCTTT	once	12	.	TRBV27	TRBJ1-1
CASTQTGGTKENYGYTF	TGTGCCAGTACCCAAACTGGGGGCACCAAAGAGAACTATGGCTACACCTTC	.	17	.	TRBV19	TRBJ1-2
CASSSQGNRETQYF	TGCGCCAGCAGCTCACAGGGAAATCGGGAGACCCAGTACTTC	.	14	.	TRBV5-1	TRBJ2-5
CASSSGTGWKYGYTF	TGTGCCAGCAGTTCCGGGACAGGGTGGAAGTATGGCTACACCTTC	.	15	TRBD1	TRBV28	TRBJ1-2
CASSIRGSSYNEQFF	TGTGCCAGTAGTATAAGGGGGAGCTCCTACAATGAGCAGTTCTTC	.	15	.	TRBV19	TRBJ2-1
CASSQSLTGGRETQYF	TGCGCCAGCAGCCAGTCCCTCACAGGGGGGAGGGAGACCCAGTACTTC	.	16	TRBD1	TRBV4-1	TRBJ2-5
CATSASHSYEQYF	TGTGCCACCAGTGCCTCACACAGCTACGAGCAGTACTTC	.	13	.	TRBV24-1	TRBJ2-7
CASTWTGGYEKLFF	TGTGCCAGTACTTGGACAGGGGGATATGAAAAACTGTTTTTT	.	14	TRBD1	TRBV19	TRBJ1-4
CASKGPYNEQFF	TGTGCCAGCAAGGGGCCCTACAATGAGCAGTTCTTC	.	12	.	TRBV3-1/TRBV3-2	TRBJ2-1
CASSPSAKNIQYF	TGTGCCAGCAGCCCTTCTGCCAAAAACATTCAGTACTTC	.	13	.	TRBV2	TRBJ2-4
CASSLAEPQHF	TGCGCCAGCAGCTTGGCCGAGCCCCAGCATTTT	.	11	.	TRBV5-1	TRBJ1-5
CASSQEGRTNTGELFF	TGCGCCAGCAGCCAAGAGGGGAGAACGAACACCGGGGAGCTGTTTTTT	once	16	.	TRBV4-1	TRBJ2-2
CASSQDRWQANGEKLFF	TGCGCCAGCAGCCAAGATAGGTGGCAGGCGAACGGTGAAAAACTGTTTTTT	.	17	.	TRBV4-1	TRBJ1-4
CASSLEGLENTEAFF	TGCGCCAGCAGCTTGGAAGGACTCGAGAACACTGAAGCTTTCTTT	.	15	.	TRBV5-1	TRBJ1-1
CASSGTLAGALDTQYF	TGTGCCAGCAGCGGCACACTAGCGGGAGCCCTAGATACGCAGTATTTT	.	16	TRBD2	TRBV7-9	TRBJ2-3
CASSSTTGSGYTF	TGCGCCAGCAGTTCAACGACAGGGAGTGGCTACACCTTC	.	13	TRBD1	TRBV5-1	TRBJ1-2
CASSLGLAANTGELFF	TGTGCCAGCAGCCTCGGACTAGCGGCGAACACCGGGGAGCTGTTTTTT	.	16	TRBD2	TRBV14	TRBJ2-2
CASSESVGTEEHQPQHF	TGCGCCAGCAGTGAGTCGGTGGGGACAGAGGAACATCAGCCCCAGCATTTT	.	17	TRBD1	TRBV10-1	TRBJ1-5
CASSLGGGSSGNTIYF	TGTGCCAGCAGTTTAGGGGGGGGGAGCTCCGGAAACACCATATATTTT	.	16	.	TRBV7-6	TRBJ1-3
CSVELAGGPDASNTQYF	TGCAGCGTTGAGTTAGCGGGGGGGCCTGACGCCTCCAATACGCAGTATTTT	once	17	TRBD2	TRBV29-1	TRBJ2-3
CASSVVGTGSLRGYTF	TGTGCCAGCAGCGTAGTGGGGACAGGATCCCTCCGGGGCTACACCTTC	.	16	TRBD1	TRBV9	TRBJ1-2
CASSPTPTRVPYEQYF	TGTGCCAGCAGCCCAACCCCGACCCGGGTCCCCTACGAGCAGTACTTC	once	16	.	TRBV11-2	TRBJ2-7
CATMGQGSRQPQHF	TGTGCCACCATGGGACAGGGGTCACGGCAGCCCCAGCATTTT	.	14	TRBD1	TRBV27	TRBJ1-5